Below are 21 T cell receptor beta chains sequenced from a single sample in a study of T cell responses to AZD1222 COVID-19 vaccine. Generated by immunoSEQ multiplex PCR, the TCRdb table keeps only in-frame clones and is missing some. The sample includes some 120,000 clones, around 90% of them seen just once. Here the sequenced sample was peripheral blood, taken on day 0 of AZD1222 vaccination. The receptors originated from an adult in good health.

V and J are TRBV18 and TRBJ2-7; TRBD1 or TRBD2 may be the D gene (5 bases each). The CDR3 consists of 14 residues. Trimming shortened V by 3 bases and J by 0 bases, and 9 bases separated the two germline ends. Germline CDR1 and CDR2: KGHSH and LQKENI. CDR3 bases: TGTGCCAGCTCACCCGGGACGGACTCCTACGAGCAGTACTTC. Its translation: CASSPGTDSYEQYF.

The V and J genes are TRBV2 and TRBJ1-4; D call uncertain. Germline V gene lookup returns CDR1 SNHLY and CDR2 FYNNEI. The germline V and J ends were trimmed by 7 bases and 4 bases, with 7 bases remaining between them. The CDR3 consists of 12 residues. The CDR3 DNA sequence: TGTGCCAGCAATCGGGGTAATGAAAAACTGTTTTTT. Translated, it gives CASNRGNEKLFF.

The chain joins TRBV18 to TRBJ1-5; D is uncertain. The V end was cut by 8 bases, the J end by 5 bases, with 13 bases between. This CDR3 is 13 amino acids long. Looked up from germline, CDR1 is KGHSH and CDR2 is LQKENI. Here the CDR3 DNA reads TGTGCCAGCCGATACACGCAAGATCAGCCCCAGCATTTT. As protein: CASRYTQDQPQHF.

The chain joins TRBV5-1 to TRBJ1-1, with a weak D call TRBD1 (5 bases). CDR3 length equals 14 residues. The germline V gene encodes CDR1 SGHRS and CDR2 YFSETQ. V was cut by 4 bases and J by 6 bases, with 16 bases left in between. CDR3 in amino acids: CASSAAQGPPEAFF. Here the CDR3 DNA reads TGCGCCAGCAGCGCCGCCCAGGGCCCCCCTGAAGCTTTCTTT.

The rearrangement joins TRBV7-2 to TRBJ1-2; D may be TRBD1 (5 bases). This CDR3 region has 14 residues. V was clipped by 5 bases and J by 6 bases, with 16 bases between them. Germline lookup yields CDR1 SGHTA and CDR2 FQGNSA. The CDR3: CASSPQGDGNGYTF. Here the CDR3 DNA reads TGTGCCAGCAGCCCCCAAGGGGACGGAAATGGCTACACCTTC.

V usage is TRBV2 and J usage is TRBJ1-5; D not resolved. Trimming pared 4 bases from V and 11 bases from J, leaving 9 bases between. Germline V lookup: CDR1 SNHLY, CDR2 FYNNEI. The CDR3 totals 11 residues. This CDR3 is CASSAGGTQHF. The CDR3 DNA sequence: TGTGCCAGCAGTGCTGGAGGGACCCAGCATTTT.

The chain uses TRBV5-4 and TRBJ1-4; the match to TRBD1 covers 7 bases. CDR3 length equals 16 residues. Germline V gene sequence: CDR1 SGHNT, CDR2 YYREEE (reference sequence). With 4 bases clipped from V and 4 bases from J, the junction kept 10 bases outside the gene matches. CDR3 protein: CASSASKGQHNEKLFF. The CDR3 nucleotides read TGTGCCAGCAGCGCATCTAAGGGACAGCATAATGAAAAACTGTTTTTT.

On this clone: The sample holds other DNA sequences that translate to the same CDR3. The chain employs TRBV20-1 and TRBJ2-1; D not certain. The CDR3 has 11 amino acids. Deletions cut 3 bases from V and 4 bases from J, with 4 bases between. CDR1 is DFQATT, CDR2 SNEGSKA, per germline (reference sequence). Here the CDR3 DNA reads TGCAGTGCTAGGCCTTACAATGAGCAGTTCTTC. This translates into CSARPYNEQFF.

This clone was seen a single time. CDR3 coding DNA: TGTGCCAGCTCACTCACACGGGCCTATCCGCCCCAGCATTTT. Translation: CASSLTRAYPPQHF. The chain has TRBV18 and TRBJ1-5; D uncertain. The germline gives CDR1 KGHSH, CDR2 LQKENI. This CDR3 has 14 residues. Deletions cut 4 bases from V and 9 bases from J, with 16 bases between.

The CDR3 nucleotides are TGTGCCAGCAGCTTGAGATATATTGAGGACGCAGATACGCAGTATTTT. Protein product: CASSLRYIEDADTQYF. The rearrangement links TRBV5-4 to TRBJ2-3; D remains ambiguous. CDR1 is SGHNT and CDR2 is YYREEE in the germline V gene (reference sequence). This CDR3 has 16 residues. V was trimmed by 1 base and J by 4 bases, leaving 16 bases between them.

The CDR3 DNA follows: TGTGCCAGCAGTTACGGGACAATGAACACTGAAGCTTTCTTT. It encodes CASSYGTMNTEAFF. The chain couples TRBV6-5 to TRBJ1-1; possible D gene TRBD1, 6 bases. The germline CDR1 and CDR2 sequences are MNHEY and SVGAGI. With 2 bases removed from V and 0 bases from J, the gap between germline ends came to 7 bases. The length of the CDR3 is 14 residues.

V and J are TRBV24-1 and TRBJ1-2; D is unclear. V gave up 0 bases and J gave up 6 bases, with 1 base separating them. CDR1 is KGHDR and CDR2 is SFDVKD in the germline V gene. CDR3 length: 11 residues. The CDR3 is CATSDLNGYTF. The CDR3 region has the DNA TGTGCCACCAGTGATTTGAATGGCTACACCTTC.

CDR3 sequence (DNA): TGTGCCAGCAGAGTCCAGGCGGCCGGGGAGCTGTTTTTT. Translated: CASRVQAAGELFF. J is TRBJ2-2 and V is TRBV6-5, with D hard to call. With 6 bases removed from V and 6 bases from J, the gap between germline ends came to 11 bases. This CDR3 has 13 residues. Germline V gene lookup returns CDR1 MNHEY and CDR2 SVGAGI.

The V gene is TRBV3-1 (or the pseudogene TRBV3-2), the J gene TRBJ1-1; no reliable D call. The CDR3 has 15 amino acids. V was trimmed by 0 bases and J by 1 base, leaving 9 bases between them. Germline CDR1 reads LGHDT; CDR2 reads YNNKEL (reference sequence). CDR3 residues: CASSQDLVGNTEAFF. In nucleotides, the CDR3 is TGTGCCAGCAGCCAAGATTTAGTCGGGAACACTGAAGCTTTCTTT.

CDR3: CSASGADTQYF. The DNA of the CDR3 is TGCAGTGCTAGCGGGGCAGATACGCAGTATTTT. This chain links TRBV20-1 with TRBJ2-3; D may be TRBD2 (5 bases). The germline V gene has CDR1 DFQATT and CDR2 SNEGSKA (reference sequence). The CDR3 extends over 11 amino acids. The germline V and J ends were trimmed by 3 bases and 4 bases, with 5 bases remaining between them.

CDR3 sequence: CASSFAAGTHIYF. In DNA, the CDR3 is TGTGCCAGCAGTTTCGCGGCAGGGACCCACATATATTTT. The gene calls are TRBV27 and TRBJ1-3; tentatively, D is TRBD1 (5 bases). Trimming left V 3 bases short and J 12 bases short, with 15 bases between. Germline lookup yields CDR1 MNHEY and CDR2 SMNVEV (reference sequence). CDR3 size: 13 residues.

This rearrangement joins TRBV10-3 to TRBJ2-1, with TRBD2 matching 9 bases. This CDR3 spans 17 amino acids. V lost 5 bases and J lost 5; bases outside the gene matches: 13. Germline V lookup: CDR1 ENHRY, CDR2 SYGVKD. This chain's CDR3 is CAISPHEGSGGNNEQFF. CDR3 sequence (DNA): TGTGCCATCAGTCCCCATGAGGGTAGCGGGGGTAACAATGAGCAGTTCTTC.

This clone showed up just a few times. This chain uses TRBV19 with TRBJ2-3; 7 nucleotides align to TRBD2. Germline V gene lookup returns CDR1 LNHDA and CDR2 SQIVND (reference sequence). The CDR3 is 18 amino acids. Trimming removed 0 bases from V and 0 bases from J; junction bases left unmatched: 9. CDR3 amino acids: CASSIDSQGGSSTDTQYF. CDR3 nucleotides: TGTGCCAGTAGTATAGATTCCCAGGGCGGGAGTAGCACAGATACGCAGTATTTT. The whole variable domain, remainder taken from reference TRBV19 and TRBJ2-3, is DGGITQSPKYLFRKEGQNVTLSCEQNLNHDAMYWYRQDPGQGLRLIYYSQIVNDFQKGDIAEGYSVSREKKESFPLTVTSAQKNPTAFYLCASSIDSQGGSSTDTQYFGPGTRLTVL.

The V gene is TRBV24-1, the J gene TRBJ2-6, with D unresolved. V lost 0 bases and J 3 bases, leaving 5 bases between the germline ends. Germline CDR1 KGHDR, CDR2 SFDVKD. CDR3 size: 15 residues. The CDR3: CATSDLKGGANVLTF. The CDR3 DNA reads as TGTGCCACCAGTGATTTGAAGGGTGGGGCCAACGTCCTGACTTTC.

The J gene is TRBJ1-4, the V gene TRBV28, with TRBD1 matching 11 bases. This CDR3 has 15 residues. Unmatched junction bases numbered 5, after V lost 4 bases and J lost 7 bases. The V gene's germline CDR1 is MDHEN and CDR2 SYDVKM. The CDR3 region is CASSWGGTGGEKLFF. For the CDR3, the DNA is TGTGCCAGCAGTTGGGGCGGGACAGGGGGTGAAAAACTGTTTTTT. Full variable domain (missing parts from reference TRBV28 and TRBJ1-4): DVKVTQSSRYLVKRTGEKVFLECVQDMDHENMFWYRQDPGLGLRLIYFSYDVKMKEKGDIPEGYSVSREKKERFSLILESASTNQTSMYLCASSWGGTGGEKLFFGSGTQLSVL.

This chain connects TRBV6-5 to TRBJ1-6, with D possibly matching TRBD1 (5 bases). This CDR3 has 16 residues. CDR1 MNHEY and CDR2 SVGAGI come from the germline V gene. V lost 0 bases and J 9 bases, leaving 15 bases between the germline ends. CDR3 sequence reads: CASSYSGPGTGSPLHF. CDR3 sequence (DNA): TGTGCCAGCAGTTACTCGGGGCCAGGGACGGGTTCACCCCTCCACTTT.